The present entry profiles one T cell receptor (beta chain) with its context. The record originates from a study of blood T cell repertoires in COVID-19. Study context: Some COVID-19 samples were acute and others convalescent; all came from the United States, Italy and Spain. T cells, B-cell-depleted T cells, or PBMCs provided the cDNA or gDNA that served as material.

V shed 6 bases and J shed 5 bases, with 17 bases lying between them. Germline CDR1 LNHDA, CDR2 SQIVND (reference sequence). CDR3 length equals 14 residues. Original methodology: Counts of nucleated cells, estimated from reference gene primer amplification, were obtained. Profiling relied on immunoSEQ multiplex PCR, and the TCRdb table lists in-frame clones only, not all of them. V and J calls and clone size follow that table, whereas D and trimming were derived from the DNA. This table has under 200,000 clones, roughly nine tenths appearing once. This chain uses TRBV19 with TRBJ2-7, with D possibly matching TRBD1 (5 bases). Sequenced sample: peripheral blood. The TCR sequence derives from a man aged 60-69 years with active or convalescent COVID-19. The CDR3: CASSPGRWGNEQYF. CDR3 sequence (DNA): TGTGCCAGTAGCCCCGGGCGATGGGGCAACGAGCAGTACTTC.